The sequence of this T cell receptor beta chain was determined in a study of blood T cell repertoires in COVID-19. Study background: The United States, Italy and Spain were the sources of the acute and convalescent COVID-19 samples. The cDNA or gDNA used as material had been derived from T cells, B-cell-depleted T cells, or PBMCs.

In the authors' workflow: Amplification with reference gene primers provided the estimates of nucleated cell counts. Measured with immunoSEQ multiplex PCR; TCRdb has only the in-frame clones, and not every one. The V and J calls and clone size were taken over from that table, and D and trimming were inferred from the DNA. The sample lists approximately 180,000 clones; approximately 85% were seen once. This clone was detected once. A junction end diverges from the germline sequence, so it may reflect a read error. CDR3 size: 12 residues. Germline lookup yields CDR1 MDHEN and CDR2 SYDVKM. The sequenced sample was peripheral blood. This chain uses TRBV28 with TRBJ2-3, with a possible D match to TRBD2 (6 bases). The sequence was collected from a man in his 60s with acute or convalescent COVID-19. The CDR3 sequence is CASNGAQERVAF. The CDR3 bases are TGTGCCAGCAATGGCGCTCAGGAGCGGGTAGCTTTT. The full variable domain, in which reference TRBV28 and TRBJ2-3 provide the parts outside the CDR3, is DVKVTQSSRYLVKRTGEKVFLECVQDMDHENMFWYRQDPGLGLRLIYFSYDVKMKEKGDIPEGYSVSREKKERFSLILESASTNQTSMYLCASNGAQERVAFGPGTRLTVL.